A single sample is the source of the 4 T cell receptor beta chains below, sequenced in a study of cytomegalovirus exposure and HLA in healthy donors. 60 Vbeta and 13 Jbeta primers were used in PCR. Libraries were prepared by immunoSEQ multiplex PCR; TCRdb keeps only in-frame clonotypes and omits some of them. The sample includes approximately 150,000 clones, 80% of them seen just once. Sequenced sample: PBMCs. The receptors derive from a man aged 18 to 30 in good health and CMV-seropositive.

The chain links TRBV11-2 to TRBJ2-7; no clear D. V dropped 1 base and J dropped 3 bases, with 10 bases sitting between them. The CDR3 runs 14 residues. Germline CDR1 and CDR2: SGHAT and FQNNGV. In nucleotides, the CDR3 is TGTGCCAGCAGCTTAGCAGTGCTTTTCTACGAGCAGTACTTC. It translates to CASSLAVLFYEQYF.

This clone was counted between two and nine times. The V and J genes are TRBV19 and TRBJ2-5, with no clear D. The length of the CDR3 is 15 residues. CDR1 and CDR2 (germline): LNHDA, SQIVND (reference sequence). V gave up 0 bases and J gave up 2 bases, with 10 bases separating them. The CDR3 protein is CASSIDGLGQETQYF. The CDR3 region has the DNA TGTGCCAGTAGTATAGATGGTCTCGGGCAAGAGACCCAGTACTTC.

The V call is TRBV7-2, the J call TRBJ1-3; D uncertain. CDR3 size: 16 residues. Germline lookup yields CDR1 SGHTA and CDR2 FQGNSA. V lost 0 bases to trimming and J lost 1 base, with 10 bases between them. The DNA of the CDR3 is TGTGCCAGCAGCTTAGCATCGTTAACTTCTGGAAACACCATATATTTT. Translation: CASSLASLTSGNTIYF.

The CDR3: CASSSWGQPYEQYF. DNA for the CDR3: TGTGCCAGTAGTTCCTGGGGACAGCCCTACGAGCAGTACTTC. The chain has TRBV19 and TRBJ2-7; 7 positions agree with TRBD1. After removal of 5 bases from V and 2 bases from J, the junction contained 6 bases not matched to a gene. There are 14 residues in the CDR3. Germline V CDR1 and CDR2: LNHDA, SQIVND (reference sequence).